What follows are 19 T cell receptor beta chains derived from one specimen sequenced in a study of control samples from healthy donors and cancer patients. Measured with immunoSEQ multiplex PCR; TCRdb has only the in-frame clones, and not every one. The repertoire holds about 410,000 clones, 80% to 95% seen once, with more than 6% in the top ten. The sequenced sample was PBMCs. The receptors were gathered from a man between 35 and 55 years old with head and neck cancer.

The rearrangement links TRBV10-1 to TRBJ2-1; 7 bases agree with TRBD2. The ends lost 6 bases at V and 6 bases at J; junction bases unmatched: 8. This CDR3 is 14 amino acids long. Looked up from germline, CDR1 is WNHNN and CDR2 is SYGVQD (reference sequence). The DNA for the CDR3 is TGCGCCAGCAGCCCCGGCGGGAGCGGCAATGAGCAGTTCTTC. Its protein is CASSPGGSGNEQFF.

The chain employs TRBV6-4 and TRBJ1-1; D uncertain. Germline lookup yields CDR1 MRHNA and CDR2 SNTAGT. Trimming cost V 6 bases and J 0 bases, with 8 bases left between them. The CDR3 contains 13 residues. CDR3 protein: CASRQTVNTEAFF. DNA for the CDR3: TGTGCCAGCAGGCAGACGGTGAACACTGAAGCTTTCTTT.

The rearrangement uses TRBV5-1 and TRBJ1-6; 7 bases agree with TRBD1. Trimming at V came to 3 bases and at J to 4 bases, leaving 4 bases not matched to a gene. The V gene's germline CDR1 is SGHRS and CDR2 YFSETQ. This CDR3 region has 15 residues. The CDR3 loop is CASSSNRGYNSPLHF. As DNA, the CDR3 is TGCGCCAGCAGCTCAAACAGGGGATATAATTCACCCCTCCACTTT.

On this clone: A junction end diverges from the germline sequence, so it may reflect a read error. The DNA of the CDR3 is TGTGCCAGCAGCTTGGGCGCACAGGGTAGCTATCAGCCCCAGCATTTT. Translated, it gives CASSLGAQGSYQPQHF. The rearrangement links TRBV5-5 to TRBJ1-5; D perhaps matches TRBD1 (6 bases). Per the germline V gene, CDR1 is SGHKS and CDR2 is YYEKEE (reference sequence). The CDR3 loop spans 16 amino acids. Together with reference TRBV5-5 and TRBJ1-5, the CDR3 gives the full variable domain: DAGVTQSPTHLIKTRGQQVTLRCSPISGHKSVSWYQQVLGQGPQFIFQYYEKEERGRGNFPDRFSARQFPNYSSELNVNALLLGDSALYLCASSLGAQGSYQPQHFGDGTRLSIL.

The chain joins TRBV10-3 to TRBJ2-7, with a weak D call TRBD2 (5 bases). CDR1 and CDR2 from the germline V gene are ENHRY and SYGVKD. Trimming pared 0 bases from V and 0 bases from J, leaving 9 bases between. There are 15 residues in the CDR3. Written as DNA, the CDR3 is TGTGCCATCAGTGAGTCAGACACTAGCTCCTACGAGCAGTACTTC. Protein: CAISESDTSSYEQYF.

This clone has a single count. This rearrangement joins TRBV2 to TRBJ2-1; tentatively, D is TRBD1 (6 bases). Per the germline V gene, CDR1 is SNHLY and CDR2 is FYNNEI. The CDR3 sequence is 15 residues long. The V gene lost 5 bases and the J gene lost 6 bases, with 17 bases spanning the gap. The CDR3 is CASSPGQLGVNEQFF. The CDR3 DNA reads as TGTGCCAGCAGTCCAGGACAGCTGGGGGTCAATGAGCAGTTCTTC.

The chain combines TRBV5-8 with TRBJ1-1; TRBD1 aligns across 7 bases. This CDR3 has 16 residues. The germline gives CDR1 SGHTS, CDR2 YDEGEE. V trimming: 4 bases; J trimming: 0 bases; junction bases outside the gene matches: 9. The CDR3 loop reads CASSRHRGLMNTEAFF. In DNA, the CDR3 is TGTGCCAGCAGCCGCCACAGGGGTCTAATGAACACTGAAGCTTTCTTT.

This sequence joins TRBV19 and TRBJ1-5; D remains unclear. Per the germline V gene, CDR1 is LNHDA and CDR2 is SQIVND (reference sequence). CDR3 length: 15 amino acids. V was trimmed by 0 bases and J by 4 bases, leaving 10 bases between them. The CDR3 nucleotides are TGTGCCAGTAGTATAGATCTGGCGGGGAATCAGCCCCAGCATTTT. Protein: CASSIDLAGNQPQHF. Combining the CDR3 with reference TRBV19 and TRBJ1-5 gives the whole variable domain DGGITQSPKYLFRKEGQNVTLSCEQNLNHDAMYWYRQDPGQGLRLIYYSQIVNDFQKGDIAEGYSVSREKKESFPLTVTSAQKNPTAFYLCASSIDLAGNQPQHFGDGTRLSIL.

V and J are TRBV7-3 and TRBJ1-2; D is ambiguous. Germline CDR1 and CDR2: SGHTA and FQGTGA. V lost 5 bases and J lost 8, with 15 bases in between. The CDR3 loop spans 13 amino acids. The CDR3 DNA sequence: TGTGCCAGCAGCGCTTCCGGGGTGGACGGCTACACCTTC. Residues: CASSASGVDGYTF.

The CDR3 loop is CASTDRFSGANVLTF. DNA for the CDR3: TGTGCCAGCACCGACAGATTCTCTGGGGCCAACGTCCTGACTTTC. The chain combines TRBV7-2 with TRBJ2-6, with D possibly TRBD1 on 5 matching bases. CDR3 size: 15 residues. Trimming removed 7 bases from V and 0 bases from J, with 10 bases in between. CDR1 and CDR2 from the germline V gene are SGHTA and FQGNSA.

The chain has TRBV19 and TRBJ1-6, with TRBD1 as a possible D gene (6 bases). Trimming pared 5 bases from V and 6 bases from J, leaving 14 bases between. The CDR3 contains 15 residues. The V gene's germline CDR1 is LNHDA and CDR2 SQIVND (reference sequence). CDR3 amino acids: CASSALAGANSPLHF. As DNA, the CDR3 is TGTGCCAGTAGTGCCCTGGCAGGGGCTAATTCACCCCTCCACTTT.

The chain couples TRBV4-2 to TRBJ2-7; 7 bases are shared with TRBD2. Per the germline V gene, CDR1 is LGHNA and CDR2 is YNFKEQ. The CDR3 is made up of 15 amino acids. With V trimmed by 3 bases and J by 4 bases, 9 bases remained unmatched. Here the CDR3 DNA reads TGTGCCAGCAGCCACCCGGATAGCGGGCTTTACGAGCAGTACTTC. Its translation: CASSHPDSGLYEQYF.

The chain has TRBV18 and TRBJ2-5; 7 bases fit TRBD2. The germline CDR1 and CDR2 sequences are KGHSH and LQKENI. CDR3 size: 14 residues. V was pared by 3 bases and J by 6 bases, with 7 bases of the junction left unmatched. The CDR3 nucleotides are TGTGCCAGCTCACCGTCAGCGGGGATCAAGACCCAGTACTTC. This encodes CASSPSAGIKTQYF.

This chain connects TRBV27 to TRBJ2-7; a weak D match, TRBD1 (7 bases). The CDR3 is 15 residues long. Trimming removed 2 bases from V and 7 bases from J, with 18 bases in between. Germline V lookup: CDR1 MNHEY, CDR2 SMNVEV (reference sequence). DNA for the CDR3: TGTGCCAGCAGTTTAGATCCAGGGGGGTCGTCTGAGCAGTACTTC. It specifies CASSLDPGGSSEQYF.

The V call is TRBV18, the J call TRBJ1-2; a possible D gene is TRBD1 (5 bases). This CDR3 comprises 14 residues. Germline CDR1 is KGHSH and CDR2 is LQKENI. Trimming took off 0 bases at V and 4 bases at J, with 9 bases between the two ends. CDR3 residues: CASSPPGESYGYTF. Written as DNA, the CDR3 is TGTGCCAGCTCACCACCAGGGGAGTCCTATGGCTACACCTTC. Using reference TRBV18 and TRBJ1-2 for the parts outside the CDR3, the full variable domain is NAGVMQNPRHLVRRRGQEARLRCSPMKGHSHVYWYRQLPEEGLKFMVYLQKENIIDESGMPKERFSAEFPKEGPSILRIQQVVRGDSAAYFCASSPPGESYGYTFGSGTRLTVV.

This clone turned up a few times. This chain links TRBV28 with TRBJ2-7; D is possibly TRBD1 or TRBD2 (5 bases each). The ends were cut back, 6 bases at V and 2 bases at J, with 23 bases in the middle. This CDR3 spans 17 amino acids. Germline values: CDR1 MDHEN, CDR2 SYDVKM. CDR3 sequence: CASSPTATGTRTYEQYF. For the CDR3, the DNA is TGTGCCAGCAGCCCTACCGCAACCGGGACCCGGACCTACGAGCAGTACTTC.

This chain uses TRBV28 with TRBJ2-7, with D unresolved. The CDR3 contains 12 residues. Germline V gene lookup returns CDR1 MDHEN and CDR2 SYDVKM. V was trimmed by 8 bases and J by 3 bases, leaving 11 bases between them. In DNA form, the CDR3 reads TGTGCCAGCTCCGAGAAGGTCTACGAGCAGTACTTC. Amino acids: CASSEKVYEQYF.

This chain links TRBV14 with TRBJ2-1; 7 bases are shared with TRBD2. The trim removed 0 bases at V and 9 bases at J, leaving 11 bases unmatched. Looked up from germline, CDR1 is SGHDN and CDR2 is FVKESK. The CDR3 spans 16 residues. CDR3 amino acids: CASSQDLSGGSREQFF. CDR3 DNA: TGTGCCAGCAGCCAAGATTTATCGGGAGGAAGCCGTGAGCAGTTCTTC.

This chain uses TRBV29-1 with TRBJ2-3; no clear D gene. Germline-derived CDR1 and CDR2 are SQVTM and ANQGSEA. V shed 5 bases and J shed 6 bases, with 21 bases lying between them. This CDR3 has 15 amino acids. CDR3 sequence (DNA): TGCAGCGTTCCCCACAGACCAGACGAGAGGGATACGCAGTATTTT. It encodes CSVPHRPDERDTQYF.